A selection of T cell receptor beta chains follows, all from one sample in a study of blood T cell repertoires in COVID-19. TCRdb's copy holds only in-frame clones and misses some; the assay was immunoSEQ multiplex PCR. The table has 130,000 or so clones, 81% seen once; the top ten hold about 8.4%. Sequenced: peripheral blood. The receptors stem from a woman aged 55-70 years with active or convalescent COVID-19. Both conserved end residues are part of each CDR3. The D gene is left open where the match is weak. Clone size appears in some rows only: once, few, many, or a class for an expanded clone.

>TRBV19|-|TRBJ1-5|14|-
CASNLQGSNQPQHF
TGTGCCAGTAATTTACAGGGAAGCAATCAGCCCCAGCATTTT
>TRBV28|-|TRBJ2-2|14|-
CASSLPIDTGELFF
TGTGCCAGCAGTCTGCCTATTGACACCGGGGAGCTGTTTTTT
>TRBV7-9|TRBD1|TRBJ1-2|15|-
CASSLSGTGTRGYTF
TGTGCCAGCAGCTTATCGGGGACAGGGACTCGGGGCTACACCTTC
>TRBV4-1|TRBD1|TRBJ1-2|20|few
CASSQDLRQGAAVGPYGYTF
TGCGCCAGCAGCCAAGACCTTCGACAGGGGGCGGCCGTTGGGCCCTATGGCTACACCTTC
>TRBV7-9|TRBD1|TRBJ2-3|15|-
CASSLRGQQPDTQYF
TGTGCCAGCAGCTTAAGGGGACAGCAACCAGATACGCAGTATTTT
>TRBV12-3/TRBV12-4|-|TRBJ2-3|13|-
CASRNPGLPEPYF
TGTGCCAGCAGGAATCCCGGACTCCCCGAGCCGTATTTT
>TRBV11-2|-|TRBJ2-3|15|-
CASSLETYSTDTQYF
TGTGCCAGCAGCTTAGAAACCTACAGCACAGATACGCAGTATTTT
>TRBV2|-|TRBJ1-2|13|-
CASSYLGGDGYTF
TGTGCCAGCAGCTATCTCGGAGGTGATGGCTACACCTTC
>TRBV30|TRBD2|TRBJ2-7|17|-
CAWGRVGAGGPGNEQYF
TGTGCCTGGGGTAGAGTTGGAGCGGGAGGCCCTGGGAACGAGCAGTACTTC
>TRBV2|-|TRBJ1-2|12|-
CASSEVGGSYTF
TGTGCCAGCAGTGAAGTAGGCGGTAGCTACACCTTC
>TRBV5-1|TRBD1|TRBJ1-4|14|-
CASSFQGQDEKLFF
TGCGCCAGCAGCTTCCAAGGACAGGATGAAAAACTGTTTTTT
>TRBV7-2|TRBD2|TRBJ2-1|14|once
CASSPSGGAYEQFF
TGTGCCAGCAGCCCTAGCGGGGGGGCCTATGAGCAGTTCTTC
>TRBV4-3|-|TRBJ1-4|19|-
CASSQDLPQQRGPNEKLFF
TGCGCCAGCAGCCAAGATCTCCCACAACAGCGGGGGCCAAATGAAAAACTGTTTTTT
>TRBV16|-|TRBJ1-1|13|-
CASSRGQNTEAFF
TGTGCCAGCAGCCGGGGACAGAACACTGAAGCTTTCTTT
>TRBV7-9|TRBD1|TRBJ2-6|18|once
CASSQDDRDSSGANVLTF
TGTGCCAGCAGCCAAGATGACAGGGATTCCTCCGGGGCCAACGTCCTGACTTTC
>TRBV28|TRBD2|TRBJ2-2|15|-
CASSPGLAGPGELFF
TGTGCCAGCTCCCCGGGACTAGCGGGGCCCGGGGAGCTGTTTTTT
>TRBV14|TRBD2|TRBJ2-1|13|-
CASSPRLAGEQFF
TGTGCCAGCAGCCCCAGACTAGCGGGTGAGCAGTTCTTC
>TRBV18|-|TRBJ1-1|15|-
CASSPPYTPRGEAFF
TGTGCCAGCTCACCACCTTACACGCCCCGGGGTGAAGCTTTCTTT
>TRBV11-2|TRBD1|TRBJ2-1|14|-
CASSPRAGGYEQFF
TGTGCCAGCAGTCCTCGAGCAGGGGGCTATGAGCAGTTCTTC
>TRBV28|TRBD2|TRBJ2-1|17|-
CASSLLAGGLSYNEQFF
TGTGCCAGCAGTTTGCTAGCGGGGGGCCTATCTTACAATGAGCAGTTCTTC